The clone carrying this TCR beta chain was detected only a few times. This sample is part of a study of blood T cell repertoires in COVID-19. Germline CDR1 reads LGHDT; CDR2 reads YNNKEL (reference sequence). Trimming removed 0 bases at V and 5 bases at J, with 17 bases between. The CDR3 totals 16 residues. Sequencing was performed with immunoSEQ multiplex PCR; in TCRdb, only in-frame clones are kept and a portion is missing. The data hold 290,000 or so clones, with around 90% observed a single time. The receptor comes from a man aged 18 to 29 with active or convalescent COVID-19. V is TRBV3-1 (or the pseudogene TRBV3-2) and J is TRBJ2-7; D not resolved. Sequencing used peripheral blood. The CDR3 reads CASSQDLAWSPHEQYF. DNA for the CDR3: TGTGCCAGCAGCCAAGATCTGGCATGGTCTCCGCACGAGCAGTACTTC.